The text below deals with one TCR beta chain. As yet, its antigen is unknown. Sequenced with the Oncomine TCR Beta short-read assay was DNA taken from cultured CD4+ T cells. From the PCR reads, TCRdb called clonotypes with MiXCR, one entry per CDR3 protein. The sample has around 12,000 distinct CDR3 sequences; 76% are singletons. Described treatment: approximately nine-day PBMC culture with coronavirus spike peptide pools or control peptides (ViraFEST assay). The entry originates in a study of vaccination and CD4 T cells after COVID-19. Germline-derived CDR1 and CDR2 are SNHLY and FYNNEI. Trimming shortened V by 6 bases and J by 3 bases, and 14 bases separated the two germline ends. There are 14 residues in the CDR3.

The chain uses TRBV2 and TRBJ1-2, with a possible D match to TRBD1 (5 bases). Sequencing was carried out using CD4+ T cells from blood, cultured in vitro. The sequence was collected from a human donor who had recovered from COVID-19. In nucleotides, the CDR3 is TGTGCCAGCAGCATAGGGGTTAATGACTATGGCTACACCTTC. This gives the protein CASSIGVNDYGYTF. Full variable domain (rest looked up from reference TRBV2 and TRBJ1-2): EPEVTQTPSHQVTQMGQEVILRCVPISNHLYFYWYRQILGQKVEFLVSFYNNEISEKSEIFDDQFSVERPDGSNFTLKIRSTKLEDSAMYFCASSIGVNDYGYTFGSGTRLTVV.